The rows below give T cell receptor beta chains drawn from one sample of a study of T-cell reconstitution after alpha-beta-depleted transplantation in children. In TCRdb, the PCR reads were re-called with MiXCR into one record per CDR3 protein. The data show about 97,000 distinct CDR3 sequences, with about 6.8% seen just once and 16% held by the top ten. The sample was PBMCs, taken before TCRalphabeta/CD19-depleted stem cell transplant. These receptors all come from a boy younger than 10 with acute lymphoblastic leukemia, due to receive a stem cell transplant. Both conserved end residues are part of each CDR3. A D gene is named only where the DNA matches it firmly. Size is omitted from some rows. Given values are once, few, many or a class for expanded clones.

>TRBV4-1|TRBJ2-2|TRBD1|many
TGCGCCAGCAGCCACCCCGGGACAGGGGGGGCCGGGGAGCTGTTTTTT
CASSHPGTGGAGELFF
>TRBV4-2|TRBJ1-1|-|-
TGTGCCAGCAGCCAAGAAGAGGGCGCGCGGGTAACTGAAGCTTTCTTT
CASSQEEGARVTEAFF
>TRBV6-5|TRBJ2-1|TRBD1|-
TGTGCCAGCAGTTACTCGAGATGGACAGGGGACAATGAGCAGTTCTTC
CASSYSRWTGDNEQFF
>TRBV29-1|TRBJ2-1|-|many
TGCAGCGGGGAGTTAGTCAACCACAATGAGCAGTTCTTC
CSGELVNHNEQFF
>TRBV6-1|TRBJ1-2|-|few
TGTGCCAGCAGGGGCCACACCGACAATGGGGGCTACACCTTC
CASRGHTDNGGYTF
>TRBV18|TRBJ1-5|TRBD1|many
TGTGCCAGCTCACCAAGACAGGGGAATCAGCCCCAGCATTTT
CASSPRQGNQPQHF
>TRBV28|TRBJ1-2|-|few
TGTGCCAGCAGGGGCGGTGGCGGACAGAACTATGGCTACACCTTC
CASRGGGGQNYGYTF
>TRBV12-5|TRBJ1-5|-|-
TGTGCTAGTGGCAGGACAGACGATAGCAATCAGCCCCAGCATTTT
CASGRTDDSNQPQHF
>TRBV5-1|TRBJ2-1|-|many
TGCGCCAGCAGCTTGGGACAGACACCCAGTCGGAATGAGCAGTTCTTC
CASSLGQTPSRNEQFF
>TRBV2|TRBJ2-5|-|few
TGTGCCAGCGGGGAGTGGGAGACCCAGTACTTC
CASGEWETQYF
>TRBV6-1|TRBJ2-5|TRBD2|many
TGTGCCAGCAAGGGGCTAGCGGGGGGCCAAGAGACCCAGTACTTC
CASKGLAGGQETQYF
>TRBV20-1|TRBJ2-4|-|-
TGCAGTGCTAGTGTTCCGGACATTCAGTACTTC
CSASVPDIQYF
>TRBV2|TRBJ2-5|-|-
TGTGCCAGCGGATACGCCTGGGAGACCCAGTACTTC
CASGYAWETQYF
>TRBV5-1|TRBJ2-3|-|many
TGCGCCAGCAGCTCTCAGAGTTCCACAGATACGCAGTATTTT
CASSSQSSTDTQYF
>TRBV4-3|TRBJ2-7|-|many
TGCGCCAGCAGCCAAGATAGGGCGACGGGGTCCTACGAGCAGTACTTC
CASSQDRATGSYEQYF
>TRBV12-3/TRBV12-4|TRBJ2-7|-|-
TGTGCCAGCAGTTCGGGACTCGCGACGGGGGAGCAGTACTTC
CASSSGLATGEQYF
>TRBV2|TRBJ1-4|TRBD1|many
TGTGCCAGCAGTGAAGGGACAGGGGGCTATGAAAAACTGTTTTTT
CASSEGTGGYEKLFF
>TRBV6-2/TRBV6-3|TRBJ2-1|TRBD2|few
TGTGCCAGCAGTACCTTTAGCGGGGGGCTCAATGAGCAGTTCTTC
CASSTFSGGLNEQFF
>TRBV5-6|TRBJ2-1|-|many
TGTGCCAGCAGCTTAATTAACACGTACAATGAGCAGTTCTTC
CASSLINTYNEQFF
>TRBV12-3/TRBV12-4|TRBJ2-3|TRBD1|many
TGTGCCAGCAGCCCGGGACAGAGCACAGATACGCAGTATTTT
CASSPGQSTDTQYF
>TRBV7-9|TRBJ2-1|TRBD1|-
TGTGCCAGCAGCTTAGGAGGGCAGGGGGCGAGAAATGAGCAGTTCTTC
CASSLGGQGARNEQFF
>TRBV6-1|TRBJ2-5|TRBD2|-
TGTGCCAGCAGTGGGACTAGCGGGGGACTCCAAGAGACCCAGTACTTC
CASSGTSGGLQETQYF
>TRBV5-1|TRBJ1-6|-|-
TGCGCCAGCAGCGCTGATGGGGGAGTTTCACCCCTCCACTTT
CASSADGGVSPLHF
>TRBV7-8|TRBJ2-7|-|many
TGTGCCAGCAGCGTCATCGACAGACCTTACGAGCAGTACTTC
CASSVIDRPYEQYF
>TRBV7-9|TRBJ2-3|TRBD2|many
TGTGCCAGCAGCTTAGGGACTAGCGGCCCCTTCACAGATACGCAGTATTTT
CASSLGTSGPFTDTQYF
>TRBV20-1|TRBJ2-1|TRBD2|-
TGCAGTGCTATTTGGCGGGGGGGCCCGGGTAATGAGCAGTTCTTC
CSAIWRGGPGNEQFF
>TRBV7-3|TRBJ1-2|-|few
TGTGCCAGCAGCTTAAGGGGGAACCAGGCTAACTATGGCTACACCTTC
CASSLRGNQANYGYTF